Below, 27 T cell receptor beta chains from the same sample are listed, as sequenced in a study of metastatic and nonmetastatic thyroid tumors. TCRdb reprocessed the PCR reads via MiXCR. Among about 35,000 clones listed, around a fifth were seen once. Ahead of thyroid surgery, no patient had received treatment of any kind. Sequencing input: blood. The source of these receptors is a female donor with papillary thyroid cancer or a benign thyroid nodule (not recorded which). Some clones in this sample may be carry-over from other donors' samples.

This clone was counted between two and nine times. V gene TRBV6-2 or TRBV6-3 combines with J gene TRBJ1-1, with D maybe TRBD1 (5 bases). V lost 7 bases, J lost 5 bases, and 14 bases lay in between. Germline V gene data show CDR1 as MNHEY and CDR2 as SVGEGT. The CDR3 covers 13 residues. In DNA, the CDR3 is TGTGCCAGCAACCAGGGAGGTGGGACTGAAGCTTTCTTT. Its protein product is CASNQGGGTEAFF.

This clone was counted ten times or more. CDR3 in DNA: TGTGCCAGCAGCCTCGAGCCTAACTATGGCTACACCTTC. Amino acid sequence: CASSLEPNYGYTF. The V call is TRBV7-3, the J call TRBJ1-2; D gene ambiguous. In germline, CDR1 is SGHTA, CDR2 FQGTGA. V was cut by 5 bases and J by 0 bases, with 7 bases left in between. The CDR3 totals 13 residues.

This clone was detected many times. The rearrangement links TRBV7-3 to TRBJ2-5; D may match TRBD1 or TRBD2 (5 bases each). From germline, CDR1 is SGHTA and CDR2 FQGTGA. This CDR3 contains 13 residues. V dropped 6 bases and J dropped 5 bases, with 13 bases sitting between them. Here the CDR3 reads CASSPGPGETQYF. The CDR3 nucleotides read TGTGCCAGCAGTCCGGGACCCGGGGAGACCCAGTACTTC. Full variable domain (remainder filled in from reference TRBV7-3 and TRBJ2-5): GAGVSQTPSNKVTEKGKYVELRCDPISGHTALYWYRQSLGQGPEFLIYFQGTGAADDSGLPNDRFFAVRPEGSVSTLKIQRTERGDSAVYLCASSPGPGETQYFGPGTRLLVL.

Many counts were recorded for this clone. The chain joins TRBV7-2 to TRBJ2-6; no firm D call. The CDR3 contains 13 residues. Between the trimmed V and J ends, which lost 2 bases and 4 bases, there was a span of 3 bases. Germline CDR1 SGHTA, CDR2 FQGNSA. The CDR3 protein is CASSLWGANVLTF. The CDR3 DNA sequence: TGTGCCAGCAGCTTATGGGGGGCCAACGTCCTGACTTTC.

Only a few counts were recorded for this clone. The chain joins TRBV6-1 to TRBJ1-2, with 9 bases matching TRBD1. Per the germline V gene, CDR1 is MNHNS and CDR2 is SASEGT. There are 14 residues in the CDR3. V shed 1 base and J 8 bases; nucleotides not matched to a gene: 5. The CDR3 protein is CASSEVGTGQGYTF. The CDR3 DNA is TGTGCCAGCAGTGAAGTCGGGACAGGGCAAGGCTACACCTTC.

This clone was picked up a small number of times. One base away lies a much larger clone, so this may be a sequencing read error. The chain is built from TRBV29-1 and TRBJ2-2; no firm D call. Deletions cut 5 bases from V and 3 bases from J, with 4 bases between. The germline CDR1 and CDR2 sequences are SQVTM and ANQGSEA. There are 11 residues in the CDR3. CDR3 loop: CSVHHTGELFF. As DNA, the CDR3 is TGCAGCGTTCATCACACCGGGGAGCTGTTTTTT.

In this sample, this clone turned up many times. CDR3 protein: CSARSEDRHEQYF. The CDR3 nucleotides are TGCAGTGCTAGATCGGAGGACCGCCACGAGCAGTACTTC. The genes are TRBV20-1 and TRBJ2-7; TRBD2 might be the D (5 bases). Per the germline V gene, CDR1 is DFQATT and CDR2 is SNEGSKA (reference sequence). The V gene lost 2 bases and the J gene lost 5 bases, with 13 bases spanning the gap. The CDR3 has 13 amino acids.

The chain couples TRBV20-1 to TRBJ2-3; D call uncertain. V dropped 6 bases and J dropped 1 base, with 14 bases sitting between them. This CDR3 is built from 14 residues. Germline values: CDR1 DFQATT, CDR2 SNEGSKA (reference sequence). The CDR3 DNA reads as TGCAGTGCCAGCGATTACTTGGGCACAGATACGCAGTATTTT. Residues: CSASDYLGTDTQYF.

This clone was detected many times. The CDR3 is CSARDDRWNGYTF. The CDR3 DNA follows: TGCAGTGCTAGAGATGACAGGTGGAATGGCTACACCTTC. The rearrangement links TRBV20-1 to TRBJ1-2; D possibly corresponds to TRBD1 (6 bases). The V gene lost 0 bases and the J gene lost 6 bases, with 11 bases spanning the gap. The CDR3 contains 13 residues. Germline V gene data show CDR1 as DFQATT and CDR2 as SNEGSKA (reference sequence).

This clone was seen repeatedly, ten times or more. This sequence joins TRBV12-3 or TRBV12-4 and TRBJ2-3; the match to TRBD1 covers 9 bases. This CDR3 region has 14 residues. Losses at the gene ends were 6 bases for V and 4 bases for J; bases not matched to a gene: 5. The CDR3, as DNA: TGTGCCAGCAGCAAGGGACAGGGTTCAGATACGCAGTATTTT. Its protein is CASSKGQGSDTQYF.

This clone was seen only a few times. CDR3 nucleotides: TGTGCCAGCAGCCCTCGACATGGTGGTGACACCGGGGAGCTGTTTTTT. Residues: CASSPRHGGDTGELFF. The chain has TRBV6-2 or TRBV6-3 and TRBJ2-2; D is uncertain. The CDR3 sequence is 16 residues long. Per the germline V gene, CDR1 is MNHEY and CDR2 is SVGEGT. Trimming took 6 bases from V and 3 from J, leaving 17 bases between them.

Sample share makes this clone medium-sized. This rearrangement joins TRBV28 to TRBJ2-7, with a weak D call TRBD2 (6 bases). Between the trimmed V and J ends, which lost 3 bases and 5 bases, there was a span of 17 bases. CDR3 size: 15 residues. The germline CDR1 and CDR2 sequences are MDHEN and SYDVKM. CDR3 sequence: CASSFNFYRENEQYF. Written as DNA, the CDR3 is TGTGCCAGCAGTTTTAACTTCTATCGGGAGAACGAGCAGTACTTC.

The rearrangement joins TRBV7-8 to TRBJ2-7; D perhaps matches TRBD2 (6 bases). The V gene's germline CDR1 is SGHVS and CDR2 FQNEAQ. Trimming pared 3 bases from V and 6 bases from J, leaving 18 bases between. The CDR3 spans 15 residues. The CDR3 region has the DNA TGTGCCAGCAGCTTCCTTACTAGCTGGGGGAGCGAGCAGTACTTC. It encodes CASSFLTSWGSEQYF.

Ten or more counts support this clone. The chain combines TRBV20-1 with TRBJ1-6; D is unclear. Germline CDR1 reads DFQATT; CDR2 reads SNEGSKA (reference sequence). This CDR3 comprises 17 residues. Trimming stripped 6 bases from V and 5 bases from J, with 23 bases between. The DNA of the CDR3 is TGCAGTGCGGAAACGCCCCACGGACCAGGCCATAATTCACCCCTCCACTTT. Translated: CSAETPHGPGHNSPLHF.

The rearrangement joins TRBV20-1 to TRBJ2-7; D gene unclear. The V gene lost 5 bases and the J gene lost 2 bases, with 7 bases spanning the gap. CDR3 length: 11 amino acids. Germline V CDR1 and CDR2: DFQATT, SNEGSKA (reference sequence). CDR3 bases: TGCAGTGCTGGCTCACCCTACGAGCAGTACTTC. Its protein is CSAGSPYEQYF.

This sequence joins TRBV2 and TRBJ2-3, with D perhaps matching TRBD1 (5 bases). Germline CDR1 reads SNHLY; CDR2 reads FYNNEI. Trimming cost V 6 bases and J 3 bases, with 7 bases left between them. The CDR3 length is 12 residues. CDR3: CASSSGTDTQYF. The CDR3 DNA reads TGTGCCAGCAGCTCAGGGACAGATACGCAGTATTTT.

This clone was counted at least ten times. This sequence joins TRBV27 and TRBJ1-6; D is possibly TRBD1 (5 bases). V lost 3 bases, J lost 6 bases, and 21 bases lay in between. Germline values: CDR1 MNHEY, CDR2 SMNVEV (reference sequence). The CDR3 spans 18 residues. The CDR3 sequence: CASSLRGLAWSVNSPLHF. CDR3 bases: TGTGCCAGCAGTTTGCGGGGACTCGCCTGGTCGGTTAATTCACCCCTCCACTTT.

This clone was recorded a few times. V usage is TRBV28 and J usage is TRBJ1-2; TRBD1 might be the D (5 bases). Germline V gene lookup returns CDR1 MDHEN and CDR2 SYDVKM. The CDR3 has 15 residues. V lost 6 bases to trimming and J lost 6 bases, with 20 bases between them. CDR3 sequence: CASREQTDNWDGYTF. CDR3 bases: TGTGCCAGCAGGGAACAGACAGACAACTGGGATGGCTACACCTTC.

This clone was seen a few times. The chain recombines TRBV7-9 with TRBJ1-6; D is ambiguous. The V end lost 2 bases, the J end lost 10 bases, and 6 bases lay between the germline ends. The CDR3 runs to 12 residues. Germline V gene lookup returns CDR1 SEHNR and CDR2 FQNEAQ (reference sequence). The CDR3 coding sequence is TGTGCCAGCAGCTTATCGGACTCACCCCTCCACTTT. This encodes CASSLSDSPLHF.

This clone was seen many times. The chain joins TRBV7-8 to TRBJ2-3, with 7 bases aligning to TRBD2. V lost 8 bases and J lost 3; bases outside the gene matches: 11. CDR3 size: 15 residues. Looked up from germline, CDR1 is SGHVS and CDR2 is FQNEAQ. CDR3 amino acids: CASVRGLSTTDTQYF. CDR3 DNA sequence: TGTGCCAGCGTTAGGGGACTATCTACAACAGATACGCAGTATTTT.

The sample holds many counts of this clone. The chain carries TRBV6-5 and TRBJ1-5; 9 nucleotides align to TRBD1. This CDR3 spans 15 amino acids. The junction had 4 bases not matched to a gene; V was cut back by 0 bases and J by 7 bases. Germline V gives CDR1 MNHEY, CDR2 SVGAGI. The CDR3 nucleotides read TGTGCCAGCAGTTACTCGGGACAGGGTGGACAGCCCCAGCATTTT. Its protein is CASSYSGQGGQPQHF.

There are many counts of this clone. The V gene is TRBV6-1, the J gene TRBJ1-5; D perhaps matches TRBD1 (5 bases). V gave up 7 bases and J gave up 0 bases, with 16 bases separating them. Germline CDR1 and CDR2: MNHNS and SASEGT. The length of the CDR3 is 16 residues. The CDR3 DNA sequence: TGTGCCAGCAACAAGGGGCTAATATATAGCAATCAGCCCCAGCATTTT. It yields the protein CASNKGLIYSNQPQHF.

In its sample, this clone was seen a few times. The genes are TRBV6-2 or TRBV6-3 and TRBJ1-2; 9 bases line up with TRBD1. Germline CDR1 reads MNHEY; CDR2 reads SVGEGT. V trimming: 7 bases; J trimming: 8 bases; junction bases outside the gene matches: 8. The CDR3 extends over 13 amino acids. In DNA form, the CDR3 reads TGTGCCAGCAATAAGACAGGGGGATACGGCTACACCTTC. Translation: CASNKTGGYGYTF.

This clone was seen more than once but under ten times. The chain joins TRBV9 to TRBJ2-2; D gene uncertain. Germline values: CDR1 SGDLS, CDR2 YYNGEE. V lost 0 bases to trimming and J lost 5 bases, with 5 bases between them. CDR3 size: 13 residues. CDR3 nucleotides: TGTGCCAGCAGCGTAGGAGGAACCGGGGAGCTGTTTTTT. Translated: CASSVGGTGELFF.

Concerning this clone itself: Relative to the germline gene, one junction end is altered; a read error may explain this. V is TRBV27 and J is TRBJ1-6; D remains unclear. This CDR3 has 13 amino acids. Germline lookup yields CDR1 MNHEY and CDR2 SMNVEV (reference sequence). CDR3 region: CASKGGLNSPLYF. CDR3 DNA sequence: TGTGCCAGCAAGGGTGGCCTCAATTCACCCCTCTACTTT.

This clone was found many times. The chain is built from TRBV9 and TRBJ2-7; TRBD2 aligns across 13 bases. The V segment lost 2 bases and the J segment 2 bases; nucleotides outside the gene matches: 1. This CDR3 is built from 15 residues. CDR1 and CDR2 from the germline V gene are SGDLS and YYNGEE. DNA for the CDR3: TGTGCCAGCAGCGTCGGACTAGCGGGGGCCTACGAGCAGTACTTC. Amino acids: CASSVGLAGAYEQYF.

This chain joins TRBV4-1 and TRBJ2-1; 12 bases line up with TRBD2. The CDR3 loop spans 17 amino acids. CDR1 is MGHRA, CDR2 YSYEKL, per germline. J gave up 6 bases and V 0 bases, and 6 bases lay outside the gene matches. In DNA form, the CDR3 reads TGCGCCAGCAGCCAAGATCGGACTAGCGGGATTCTCAATGAGCAGTTCTTC. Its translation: CASSQDRTSGILNEQFF.